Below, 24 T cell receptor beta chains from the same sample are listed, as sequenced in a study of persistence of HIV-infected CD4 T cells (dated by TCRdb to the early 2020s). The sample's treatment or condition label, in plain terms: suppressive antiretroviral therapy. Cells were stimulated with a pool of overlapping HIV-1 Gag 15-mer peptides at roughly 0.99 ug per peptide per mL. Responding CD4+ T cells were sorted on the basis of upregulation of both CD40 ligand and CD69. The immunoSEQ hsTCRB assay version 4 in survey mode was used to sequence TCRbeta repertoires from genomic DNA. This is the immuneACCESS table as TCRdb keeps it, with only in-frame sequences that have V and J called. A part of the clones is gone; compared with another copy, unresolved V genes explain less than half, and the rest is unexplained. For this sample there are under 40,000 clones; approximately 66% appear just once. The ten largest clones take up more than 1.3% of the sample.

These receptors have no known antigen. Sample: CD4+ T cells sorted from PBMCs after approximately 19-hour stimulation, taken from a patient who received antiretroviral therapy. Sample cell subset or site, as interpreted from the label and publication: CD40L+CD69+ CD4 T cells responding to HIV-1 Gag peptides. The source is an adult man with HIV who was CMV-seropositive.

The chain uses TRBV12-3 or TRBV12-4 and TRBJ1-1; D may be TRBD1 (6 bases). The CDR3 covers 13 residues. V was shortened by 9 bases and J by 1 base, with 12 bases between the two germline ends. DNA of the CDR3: TGTGCCAGTACAAGGGGGGCGAACACTGAAGCTTTCTTT. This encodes CASTRGANTEAFF.

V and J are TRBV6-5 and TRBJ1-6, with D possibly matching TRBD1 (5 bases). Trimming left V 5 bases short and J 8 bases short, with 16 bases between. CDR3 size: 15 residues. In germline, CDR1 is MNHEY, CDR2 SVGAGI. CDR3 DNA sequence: TGTGCCAGCAGTACCCGGGTCCAGGGTGATTCACCCCTCCACTTT. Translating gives CASSTRVQGDSPLHF.

The CDR3 nucleotides are TGTGCCAGCTCCTTGGATGGGGTGAATGAAAAACTGTTTTTT. Translating it yields CASSLDGVNEKLFF. This chain uses TRBV9 with TRBJ1-4; no clear D gene. V lost 7 bases and J 5 bases, leaving 15 bases between the germline ends. The germline V gene has CDR1 SGDLS and CDR2 YYNGEE. The CDR3 length is 14 residues.

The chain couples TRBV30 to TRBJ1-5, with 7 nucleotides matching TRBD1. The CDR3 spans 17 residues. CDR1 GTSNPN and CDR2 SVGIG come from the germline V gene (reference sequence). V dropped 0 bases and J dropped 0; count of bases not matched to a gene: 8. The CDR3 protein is CAWSVGGTVYSNQPQHF. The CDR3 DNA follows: TGTGCCTGGAGTGTGGGTGGGACAGTTTATAGCAATCAGCCCCAGCATTTT.

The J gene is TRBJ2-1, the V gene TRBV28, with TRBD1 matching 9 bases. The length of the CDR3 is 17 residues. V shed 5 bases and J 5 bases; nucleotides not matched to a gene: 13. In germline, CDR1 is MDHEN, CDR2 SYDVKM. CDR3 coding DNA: TGTGCCAGCAGTCCACCGACAGGGGGGAATACAAACAATGAGCAGTTCTTC. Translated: CASSPPTGGNTNNEQFF.

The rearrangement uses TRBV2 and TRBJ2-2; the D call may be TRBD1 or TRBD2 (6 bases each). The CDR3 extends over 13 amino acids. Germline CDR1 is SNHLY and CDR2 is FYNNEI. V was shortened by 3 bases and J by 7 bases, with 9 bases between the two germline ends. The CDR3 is CASSERGVGELFF. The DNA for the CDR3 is TGTGCCAGCAGTGAGAGGGGGGTCGGGGAGCTGTTTTTT.

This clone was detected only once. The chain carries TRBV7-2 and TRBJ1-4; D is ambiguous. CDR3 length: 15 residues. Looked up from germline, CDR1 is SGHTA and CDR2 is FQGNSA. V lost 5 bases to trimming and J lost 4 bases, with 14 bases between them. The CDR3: CASSRTAGVNEKLFF. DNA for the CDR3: TGTGCCAGCAGCCGTACGGCCGGGGTTAATGAAAAACTGTTTTTT.

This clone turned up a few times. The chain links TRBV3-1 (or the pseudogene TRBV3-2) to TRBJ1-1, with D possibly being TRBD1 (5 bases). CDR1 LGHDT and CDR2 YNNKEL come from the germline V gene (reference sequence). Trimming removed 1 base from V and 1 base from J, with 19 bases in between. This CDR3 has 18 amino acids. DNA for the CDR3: TGTGCCAGCAGCCAAGCCCCCTTCAGGATAGGGGAGAACACTGAAGCTTTCTTT. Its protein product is CASSQAPFRIGENTEAFF.

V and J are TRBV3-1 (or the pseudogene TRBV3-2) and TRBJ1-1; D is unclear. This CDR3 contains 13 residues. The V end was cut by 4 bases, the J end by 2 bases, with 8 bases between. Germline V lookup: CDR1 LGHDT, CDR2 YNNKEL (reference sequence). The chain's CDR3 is CASSLSDNTEAFF. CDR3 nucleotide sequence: TGTGCCAGCAGCCTCTCAGATAACACTGAAGCTTTCTTT.

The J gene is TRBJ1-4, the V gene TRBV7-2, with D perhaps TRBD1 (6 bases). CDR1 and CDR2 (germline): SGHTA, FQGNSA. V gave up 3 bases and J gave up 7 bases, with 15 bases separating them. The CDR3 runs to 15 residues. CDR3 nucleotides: TGTGCCAGCAGCTTCGGCGGGCAGGGGAGTGAAAAACTGTTTTTT. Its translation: CASSFGGQGSEKLFF.

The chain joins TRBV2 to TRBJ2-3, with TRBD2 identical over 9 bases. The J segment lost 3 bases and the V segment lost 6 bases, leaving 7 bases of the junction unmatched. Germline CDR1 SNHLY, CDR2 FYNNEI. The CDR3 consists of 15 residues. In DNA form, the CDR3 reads TGTGCCAGCAGATTTGAGGCGGGGGGGACAGATACGCAGTATTTT. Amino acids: CASRFEAGGTDTQYF.

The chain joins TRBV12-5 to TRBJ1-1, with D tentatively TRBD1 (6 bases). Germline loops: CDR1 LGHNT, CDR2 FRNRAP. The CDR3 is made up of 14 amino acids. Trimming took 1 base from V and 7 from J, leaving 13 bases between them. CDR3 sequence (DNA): TGTGCTAGTGGTTTGGCTCCAGGGGCCGGTGAAGCTTTCTTT. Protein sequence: CASGLAPGAGEAFF.

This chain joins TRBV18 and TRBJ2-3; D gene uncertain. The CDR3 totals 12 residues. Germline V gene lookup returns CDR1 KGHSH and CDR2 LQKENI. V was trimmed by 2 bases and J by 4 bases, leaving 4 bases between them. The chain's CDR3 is CASSPTADTQYF. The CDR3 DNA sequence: TGTGCCAGCTCACCAACAGCAGATACGCAGTATTTT.

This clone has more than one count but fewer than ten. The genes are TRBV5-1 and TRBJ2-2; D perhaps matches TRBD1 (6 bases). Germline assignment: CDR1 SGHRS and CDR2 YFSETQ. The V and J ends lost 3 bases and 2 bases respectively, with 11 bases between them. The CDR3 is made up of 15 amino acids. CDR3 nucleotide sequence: TGCGCCAGCAGCTACGGGACACTCAACACCGGGGAGCTGTTTTTT. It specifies CASSYGTLNTGELFF. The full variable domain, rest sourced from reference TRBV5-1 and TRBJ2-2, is KAGVTQTPRYLIKTRGQQVTLSCSPISGHRSVSWYQQTPGQGLQFLFEYFSETQRNKGNFPGRFSGRQFSNSRSEMNVSTLELGDSALYLCASSYGTLNTGELFFGEGSRLTVL.

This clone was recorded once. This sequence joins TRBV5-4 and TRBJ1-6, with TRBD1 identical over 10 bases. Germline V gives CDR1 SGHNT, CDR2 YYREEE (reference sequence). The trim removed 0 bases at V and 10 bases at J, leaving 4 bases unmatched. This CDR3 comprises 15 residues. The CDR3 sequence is CASSLGQGARSPLHF. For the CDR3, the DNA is TGTGCCAGCAGCTTGGGACAGGGGGCGAGATCACCCCTCCACTTT.

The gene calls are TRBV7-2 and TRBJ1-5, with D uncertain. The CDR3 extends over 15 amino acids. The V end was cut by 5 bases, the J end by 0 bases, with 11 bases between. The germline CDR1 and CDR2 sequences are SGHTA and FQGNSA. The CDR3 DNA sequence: TGTGCCAGCAGCCCTAGAGTTTATAGCAATCAGCCCCAGCATTTT. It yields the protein CASSPRVYSNQPQHF. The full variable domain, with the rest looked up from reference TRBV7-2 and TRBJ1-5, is GAGVSQSPSNKVTEKGKDVELRCDPISGHTALYWYRQSLGQGLEFLIYFQGNSAPDKSGLPSDRFSAERTGGSVSTLTIQRTQQEDSAVYLCASSPRVYSNQPQHFGDGTRLSIL.

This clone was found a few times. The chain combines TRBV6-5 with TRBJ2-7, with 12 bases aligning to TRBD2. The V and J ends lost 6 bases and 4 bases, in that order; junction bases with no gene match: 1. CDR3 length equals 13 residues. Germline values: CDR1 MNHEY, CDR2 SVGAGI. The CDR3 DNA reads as TGTGCCAGCAGCGGACTAGCGGGGTACGAGCAGTACTTC. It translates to CASSGLAGYEQYF.

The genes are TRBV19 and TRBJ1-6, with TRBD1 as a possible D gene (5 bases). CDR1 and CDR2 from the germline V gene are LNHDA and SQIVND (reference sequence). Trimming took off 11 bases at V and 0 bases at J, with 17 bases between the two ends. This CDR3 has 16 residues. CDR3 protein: CACSRDLSSYNSPLHF. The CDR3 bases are TGTGCCTGTTCCCGGGACCTCAGCTCCTATAATTCACCCCTCCACTTT.

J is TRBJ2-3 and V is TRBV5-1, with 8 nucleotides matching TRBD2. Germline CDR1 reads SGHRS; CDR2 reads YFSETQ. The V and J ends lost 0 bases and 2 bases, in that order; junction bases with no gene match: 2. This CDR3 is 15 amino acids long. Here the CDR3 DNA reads TGCGCCAGCAGCTTGGCGGGGGGGCCCACAGATACGCAGTATTTT. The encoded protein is CASSLAGGPTDTQYF.

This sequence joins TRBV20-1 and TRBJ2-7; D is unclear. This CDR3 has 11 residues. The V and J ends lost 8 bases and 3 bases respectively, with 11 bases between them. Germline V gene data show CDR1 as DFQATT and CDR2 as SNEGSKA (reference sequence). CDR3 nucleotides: TGCAGTACTACTGCCCTCTACGAGCAGTACTTC. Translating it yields CSTTALYEQYF.

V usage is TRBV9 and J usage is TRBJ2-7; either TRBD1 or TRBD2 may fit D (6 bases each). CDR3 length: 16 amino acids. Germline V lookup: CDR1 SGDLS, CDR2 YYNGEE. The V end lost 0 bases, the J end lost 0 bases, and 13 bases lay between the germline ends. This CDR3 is CASSVGVGGSSYEQYF. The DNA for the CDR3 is TGTGCCAGCAGCGTAGGCGTGGGGGGCAGCTCCTACGAGCAGTACTTC.

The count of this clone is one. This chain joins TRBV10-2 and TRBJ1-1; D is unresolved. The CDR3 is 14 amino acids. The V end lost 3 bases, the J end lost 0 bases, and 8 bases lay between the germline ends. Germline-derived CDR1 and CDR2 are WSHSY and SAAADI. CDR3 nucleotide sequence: TGCGCCAGCAGTGATCCGGCGTTGAACACTGAAGCTTTCTTT. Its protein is CASSDPALNTEAFF.

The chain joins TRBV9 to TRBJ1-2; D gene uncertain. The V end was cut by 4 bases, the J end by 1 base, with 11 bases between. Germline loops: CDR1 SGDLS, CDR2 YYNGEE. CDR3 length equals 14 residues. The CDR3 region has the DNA TGTGCCAGCAGCCCCGACGGAATTAACTATGGCTACACCTTC. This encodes CASSPDGINYGYTF.

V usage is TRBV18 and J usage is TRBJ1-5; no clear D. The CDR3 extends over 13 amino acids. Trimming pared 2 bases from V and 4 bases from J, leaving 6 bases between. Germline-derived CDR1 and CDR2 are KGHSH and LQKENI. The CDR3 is CASSPGYNQPQHF. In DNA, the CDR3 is TGTGCCAGCTCACCAGGGTATAATCAGCCCCAGCATTTT.